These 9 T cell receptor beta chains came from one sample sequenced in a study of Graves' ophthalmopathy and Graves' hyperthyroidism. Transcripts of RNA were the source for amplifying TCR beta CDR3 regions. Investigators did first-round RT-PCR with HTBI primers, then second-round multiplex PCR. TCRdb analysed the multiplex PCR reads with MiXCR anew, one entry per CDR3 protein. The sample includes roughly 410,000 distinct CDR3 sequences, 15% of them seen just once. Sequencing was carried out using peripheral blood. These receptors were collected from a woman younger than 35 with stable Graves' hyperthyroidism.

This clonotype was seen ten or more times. CDR3 region: CASSLGRAGSEQYF. The CDR3 region has the DNA TGTGCCAGCAGTTTAGGGAGGGCGGGTAGCGAGCAGTACTTC. This rearrangement joins TRBV12-3 or TRBV12-4 to TRBJ2-7; weak D call: TRBD2 (6 bases). The CDR3 loop spans 14 amino acids. Trimming removed 1 base from V and 6 bases from J, with 13 bases in between.

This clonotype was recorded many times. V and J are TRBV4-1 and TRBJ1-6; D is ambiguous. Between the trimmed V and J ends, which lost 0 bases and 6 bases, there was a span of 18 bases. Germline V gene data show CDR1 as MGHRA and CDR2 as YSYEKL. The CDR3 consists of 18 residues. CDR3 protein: CASSQDASRTWSNSPLHF. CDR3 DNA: TGCGCCAGCAGCCAAGACGCGAGCAGAACTTGGAGTAATTCACCCCTCCACTTT.

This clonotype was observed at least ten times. The CDR3 is CASRVQRPGNTIYF. DNA of the CDR3: TGTGCCAGCAGAGTACAGCGGCCTGGAAACACCATATATTTT. The V call is TRBV6-1, the J call TRBJ1-3, with D uncertain. This CDR3 comprises 14 residues. Trimming took 6 bases from V and 2 from J, leaving 11 bases between them. Per the germline V gene, CDR1 is MNHNS and CDR2 is SASEGT.

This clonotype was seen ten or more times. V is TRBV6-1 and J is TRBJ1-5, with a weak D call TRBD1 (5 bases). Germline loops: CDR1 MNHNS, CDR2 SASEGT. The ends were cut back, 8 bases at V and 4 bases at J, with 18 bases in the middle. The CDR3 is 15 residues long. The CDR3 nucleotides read TGTGCCAGCGTCCAACGGGGGGGTACTAATCAGCCCCAGCATTTT. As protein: CASVQRGGTNQPQHF.

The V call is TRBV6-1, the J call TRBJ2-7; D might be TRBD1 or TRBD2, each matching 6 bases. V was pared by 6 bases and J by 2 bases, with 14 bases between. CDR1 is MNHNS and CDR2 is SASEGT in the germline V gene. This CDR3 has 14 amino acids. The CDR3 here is CASSRGGGPYEQYF. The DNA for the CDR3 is TGTGCCAGCAGCCGAGGGGGAGGACCCTACGAGCAGTACTTC.

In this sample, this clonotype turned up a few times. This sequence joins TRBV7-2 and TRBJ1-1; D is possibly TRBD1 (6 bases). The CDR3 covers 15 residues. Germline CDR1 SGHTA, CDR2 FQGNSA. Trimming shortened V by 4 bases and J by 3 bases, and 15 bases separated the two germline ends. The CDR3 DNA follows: TGTGCCAGCAGCTCCGGACAGACAAGGGACACTGAAGCTTTCTTT. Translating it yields CASSSGQTRDTEAFF.

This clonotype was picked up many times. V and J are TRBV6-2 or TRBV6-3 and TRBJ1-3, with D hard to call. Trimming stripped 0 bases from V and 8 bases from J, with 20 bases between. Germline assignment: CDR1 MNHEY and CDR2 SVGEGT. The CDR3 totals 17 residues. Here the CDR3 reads CASSYSMLLGDLDTIYF. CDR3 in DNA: TGTGCCAGCAGTTACTCGATGTTACTGGGCGACTTGGACACCATATATTTT.

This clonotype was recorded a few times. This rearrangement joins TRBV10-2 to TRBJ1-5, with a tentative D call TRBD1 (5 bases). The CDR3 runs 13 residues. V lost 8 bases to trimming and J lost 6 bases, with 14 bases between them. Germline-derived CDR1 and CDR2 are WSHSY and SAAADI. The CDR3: CASGEGRPQPQHF. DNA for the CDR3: TGCGCCAGCGGGGAGGGGCGGCCTCAGCCCCAGCATTTT.

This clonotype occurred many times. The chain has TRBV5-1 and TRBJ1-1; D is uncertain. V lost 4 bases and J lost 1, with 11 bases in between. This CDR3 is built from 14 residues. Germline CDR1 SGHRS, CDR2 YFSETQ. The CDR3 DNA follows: TGCGCCAGCAGCACACGGACCGAGAACACTGAAGCTTTCTTT. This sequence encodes CASSTRTENTEAFF.